This passage covers 15 T cell receptor beta chains from one sample sequenced in a study of blood T cell repertoires in COVID-19 (dated by TCRdb to the early 2020s). The library was generated by the immunoSEQ multiplex PCR assay. In TCRdb, the immuneACCESS table is reduced to in-frame sequences with V and J assigned. These tables do not hold every clone; where another copy was compared, an unresolved V gene accounts for under half, and the others remain unexplained. The sample table records under 250,000 clones; approximately 77% of these occur just once. 3% to 4.5% of the sample comes from the top ten. Sequenced: peripheral blood. The origin of the receptors is a woman of 80 years or more with acute or convalescent COVID-19.

This chain uses TRBV28 with TRBJ1-3, with D perhaps matching TRBD1 (6 bases). Trimming removed 6 bases from V and 0 bases from J, with 12 bases in between. The CDR3 contains 15 residues. The germline CDR1 and CDR2 sequences are MDHEN and SYDVKM. The DNA for the CDR3 is TGTGCCAGCAGCGAATCGACAGGCTCTGGAAACACCATATATTTT. It yields the protein CASSESTGSGNTIYF.

The chain is built from TRBV3-1 (or the pseudogene TRBV3-2) and TRBJ1-5; 10 positions match TRBD1. The CDR3 is 15 amino acids. V shed 1 base, J shed 6 bases, and the junction held 3 bases outside the gene matches. Germline V gene sequence: CDR1 LGHDT, CDR2 YNNKEL (reference sequence). The CDR3 nucleotides are TGTGCCAGCAGCCAAGGACAGGGGGCCTTTCAGCCCCAGCATTTT. It translates to CASSQGQGAFQPQHF.

The V and J genes are TRBV5-4 and TRBJ2-7, with D possibly TRBD2 on 6 matching bases. Germline V lookup: CDR1 SGHNT, CDR2 YYREEE (reference sequence). V lost 4 bases and J 2 bases, leaving 13 bases between the germline ends. The CDR3 has 14 residues. CDR3 residues: CASSPGTGAYEQYF. The CDR3 nucleotides are TGTGCCAGCAGCCCCGGGACGGGAGCCTACGAGCAGTACTTC.

CDR3 in DNA: TGCGCCAGCAGCATGCTAGCGTTAGGGAATGAGCAGTTCTTC. It is translated as CASSMLALGNEQFF. V and J are TRBV5-1 and TRBJ2-1; maybe TRBD2 (6 bases). Germline CDR1 SGHRS, CDR2 YFSETQ. Trimming took off 4 bases at V and 7 bases at J, with 15 bases between the two ends. CDR3 size: 14 residues.

This chain connects TRBV5-1 to TRBJ2-3; 7 nucleotides line up with TRBD2. Germline CDR1 SGHRS, CDR2 YFSETQ. The CDR3 loop spans 15 amino acids. The V gene end was trimmed by 4 bases and the J gene end by 0 bases; junction bases not matched to a gene: 5. The CDR3 spells CASSNSGGSTDTQYF. The CDR3 nucleotides are TGCGCCAGCAGCAACTCGGGGGGAAGCACAGATACGCAGTATTTT.

The chain is built from TRBV5-1 and TRBJ2-2, with TRBD1 identical over 7 bases. J gave up 4 bases and V 2 bases, and 5 bases lay outside the gene matches. CDR3 length: 15 residues. Germline lookup yields CDR1 SGHRS and CDR2 YFSETQ. CDR3 DNA sequence: TGCGCCAGCAGCTTCCGGGACAGCGGCACCGGGGAGCTGTTTTTT. Its protein product is CASSFRDSGTGELFF.

The chain couples TRBV9 to TRBJ2-2; weak D call: TRBD2 (5 bases). V was trimmed by 4 bases and J by 1 base, leaving 17 bases between them. Per germline, CDR1 SGDLS and CDR2 YYNGEE. The CDR3 extends over 17 amino acids. CDR3 loop: CASSSVPSGGNTGELFF. The CDR3 DNA reads as TGTGCCAGCAGCTCCGTCCCCAGCGGAGGGAACACCGGGGAGCTGTTTTTT.

V is TRBV7-2 and J is TRBJ1-4; 10 bases agree with TRBD1. With V trimmed by 4 bases and J by 8 bases, 4 bases remained unmatched. Germline CDR1 and CDR2: SGHTA and FQGNSA. The CDR3 totals 14 residues. This CDR3 is CASSYDRGREKLFF. The CDR3 DNA follows: TGTGCCAGCAGCTACGACAGGGGGCGGGAAAAACTGTTTTTT.

In regard to this clone: Other DNA sequences in the same sample also yield this CDR3. The chain employs TRBV12-3 or TRBV12-4 and TRBJ1-2, with D unresolved. V gave up 3 bases and J gave up 5 bases, with 7 bases separating them. The CDR3 is 12 amino acids. The CDR3 nucleotides are TGTGCCAGCAGTTTCGGAGGGTATGGCTACACCTTC. The encoded protein is CASSFGGYGYTF.

This clone was seen once. The chain combines TRBV5-1 with TRBJ2-1; 9 positions match TRBD1. Per germline, CDR1 SGHRS and CDR2 YFSETQ. This CDR3 is 16 amino acids long. Trimming took 6 bases from V and 5 from J; bases not matched to a gene: 12. CDR3 DNA sequence: TGCGCCAGCATGGTATTTGGGGACAGGGCTAACAATGAGCAGTTCTTC. This translates into CASMVFGDRANNEQFF.

This clone was detected a few times. The gene calls are TRBV7-3 and TRBJ2-2; 7 positions match TRBD2. V was clipped by 4 bases and J by 0 bases; unmatched bases: 5. CDR1 SGHTA and CDR2 FQGTGA come from the germline V gene. The length of the CDR3 is 16 residues. The CDR3 DNA is TGTGCCAGCAGCTCCCGCGCGGGGGCGAACACCGGGGAGCTGTTTTTT. Its protein product is CASSSRAGANTGELFF.

This chain links TRBV12-5 with TRBJ1-1; D is undetermined. The CDR3 has 14 amino acids. Trimming removed 1 base at V and 0 bases at J, with 6 bases between. Germline V gene lookup returns CDR1 LGHNT and CDR2 FRNRAP. CDR3 sequence (DNA): TGTGCTAGTGGTTTGGGGCAAATGAACACTGAAGCTTTCTTT. Encoded protein: CASGLGQMNTEAFF.

The CDR3 is CASPLGGSTEAFF. DNA of the CDR3: TGTGCCAGCCCTCTGGGGGGATCCACTGAAGCTTTCTTT. The V gene is TRBV19, the J gene TRBJ1-1; TRBD1 is a possible D gene (5 bases). CDR3 length: 13 residues. Between the trimmed V and J ends, which lost 9 bases and 4 bases, there was a span of 15 bases. Germline CDR1 and CDR2: LNHDA and SQIVND (reference sequence).

This chain connects TRBV29-1 to TRBJ1-2; 7 bases agree with TRBD1. The junction had 7 bases not matched to a gene; V was cut back by 6 bases and J by 0 bases. Per the germline V gene, CDR1 is SQVTM and CDR2 is ANQGSEA. The CDR3 is 14 residues long. CDR3 in DNA: TGCAGCGTCGACAGGGCGTCGACTAACTATGGCTACACCTTC. This encodes CSVDRASTNYGYTF.

The V gene is TRBV4-3, the J gene TRBJ1-4, with D uncertain. Per the germline V gene, CDR1 is LGHNA and CDR2 is YSLEER. This CDR3 spans 14 amino acids. The V end lost 2 bases, the J end lost 10 bases, and 14 bases lay between the germline ends. CDR3 amino acids: CASSQTIGVGKLFF. The CDR3 bases are TGCGCCAGCAGCCAAACCATCGGGGTAGGAAAACTGTTTTTT.